These 24 T cell receptor beta chains were sequenced from one sample in a study of CD8+CD57+ T cells in acquired aplastic anemia. The authors sequenced patients whose flow cytometry had shown CD8+CD57+ cell expansion. TCR beta VDJ and CDR3 were profiled, and genomic DNA was the template. TCRdb re-called the reads through MiXCR, storing one row per CDR3 protein. Of 200,000 to 300,000 distinct CDR3 sequences listed, approximately 45% are singletons. The sequenced material came from sorted CD4+, CD8+, or CD8+CD57+ T cells (not recorded which) from PBMCs. The origin of the receptors is a human donor with aplastic anemia.

This clonotype was seen only a few times. The rearrangement joins TRBV5-1 to TRBJ2-3, with 8 bases matching TRBD2. Trimming removed 2 bases from V and 4 bases from J; junction bases left unmatched: 6. The CDR3 length is 15 residues. Germline-derived CDR1 and CDR2 are SGHRS and YFSETQ. CDR3 in DNA: TGCGCCAGCAGCTTATCAGCGGGGGCTCCAGATACGCAGTATTTT. The encoded protein is CASSLSAGAPDTQYF. The full variable domain, its missing parts supplied by reference TRBV5-1 and TRBJ2-3, is KAGVTQTPRYLIKTRGQQVTLSCSPISGHRSVSWYQQTPGQGLQFLFEYFSETQRNKGNFPGRFSGRQFSNSRSEMNVSTLELGDSALYLCASSLSAGAPDTQYFGPGTRLTVL.

The table lists this clonotype with many counts. This chain joins TRBV7-9 and TRBJ1-2, with unresolved D. Per germline, CDR1 SEHNR and CDR2 FQNEAQ (reference sequence). CDR3 length: 14 residues. V was pared by 4 bases and J by 4 bases, with 13 bases between. The CDR3 loop is CASSSDGKIYGYTF. The CDR3 bases are TGTGCCAGCAGCTCAGACGGAAAGATCTATGGCTACACCTTC.

The genes are TRBV19 and TRBJ1-2; no clear D gene. V was trimmed by 3 bases and J by 6 bases, leaving 8 bases between them. This CDR3 region has 12 residues. Germline V gene lookup returns CDR1 LNHDA and CDR2 SQIVND (reference sequence). In DNA form, the CDR3 reads TGTGCCAGTAGTATTCGGCAGGATGGCTACACCTTC. As protein: CASSIRQDGYTF. Looking up the rest from reference TRBV19 and TRBJ1-2 gives the full variable domain: DGGITQSPKYLFRKEGQNVTLSCEQNLNHDAMYWYRQDPGQGLRLIYYSQIVNDFQKGDIAEGYSVSREKKESFPLTVTSAQKNPTAFYLCASSIRQDGYTFGSGTRLTVV.

The V call is TRBV7-2, the J call TRBJ1-2; D ambiguous. CDR1 is SGHTA, CDR2 FQGNSA, per germline. The CDR3 has 15 amino acids. V dropped 5 bases and J dropped 8 bases, with 21 bases sitting between them. The CDR3 DNA reads as TGTGCCAGCAGCCAAGATCCCCATGCTAAGGAAGGCTACACCTTC. It encodes CASSQDPHAKEGYTF.

V and J are TRBV20-1 and TRBJ2-1; the match to TRBD2 covers 7 bases. This CDR3 region has 15 residues. The germline gives CDR1 DFQATT, CDR2 SNEGSKA (reference sequence). J lost 7 bases, V lost 4 bases, and 13 bases had no gene match. CDR3 bases: TGCAGTGCTATTCGTAGGGTCGTGGGGGGGAATGAGCAGTTCTTC. Translated, it gives CSAIRRVVGGNEQFF.

As for this clonotype: This CDR3 fails to terminate in the conserved phenylalanine or tryptophan, so it likely reflects a read error. J is TRBJ2-3 and V is TRBV7-2, with TRBD2 matching 7 bases. The CDR3 totals 16 residues. V lost 1 base, J lost 1 base, and 5 bases stayed unmatched. CDR1 and CDR2 from the germline V gene are SGHTA and FQGNSA. The CDR3 sequence is CASSLGPRGGTDTQYL. Here the CDR3 DNA reads TGTGCCAGCAGCTTAGGACCCCGGGGGGGCACAGATACGCAGTATCTT.

V usage is TRBV7-9 and J usage is TRBJ1-6; D is possibly TRBD1 (6 bases). CDR1 and CDR2 (germline): SEHNR, FQNEAQ (reference sequence). The CDR3 sequence is 17 residues long. V was pared by 2 bases and J by 0 bases, with 11 bases between. The DNA of the CDR3 is TGTGCCAGCAGCTTATGGGGGCCCAGCTCCTATAATTCACCCCTCCACTTT. It encodes CASSLWGPSSYNSPLHF.

This clonotype was picked up many times. Here the CDR3 reads CASSLAGTVLSYGYTF. The CDR3 DNA follows: TGTGCCAGCAGCTTAGCCGGGACAGTCCTATCCTATGGCTACACCTTC. This chain uses TRBV7-9 with TRBJ1-2; 7 bases agree with TRBD1. J lost 4 bases, V lost 0 bases, and 8 bases had no gene match. The CDR3 contains 16 residues. Germline-derived CDR1 and CDR2 are SEHNR and FQNEAQ (reference sequence).

The chain links TRBV9 to TRBJ2-1, with TRBD2 matching 7 bases. V dropped 2 bases and J dropped 3; count of bases not matched to a gene: 8. The CDR3 spans 16 residues. Per germline, CDR1 SGDLS and CDR2 YYNGEE. The CDR3 DNA reads TGTGCCAGCAGCGTTTCTGGCGGGGGTCGCTACAATGAGCAGTTCTTC. This codes for CASSVSGGGRYNEQFF.

V and J are TRBV6-5 and TRBJ1-2; possibly TRBD1 for D (6 bases). The length of the CDR3 is 16 residues. Germline loops: CDR1 MNHEY, CDR2 SVGAGI. V was shortened by 4 bases and J by 5 bases, with 20 bases between the two germline ends. The DNA of the CDR3 is TGTGCCAGCAGTTTAGCCAGGGGCTCTATCGAGTATGGCTACACCTTC. Its translation: CASSLARGSIEYGYTF.

This clonotype was recorded a few times. The V gene is TRBV28, the J gene TRBJ2-3, with 13 bases aligning to TRBD2. There are 18 residues in the CDR3. V shed 6 bases, J shed 6 bases, and the junction held 15 bases outside the gene matches. The germline V gene has CDR1 MDHEN and CDR2 SYDVKM. The DNA of the CDR3 is TGTGCCAGCAGCTGGACTAGCGGGAGAAGCAAGGTACACGATACGCAGTATTTT. Translating it yields CASSWTSGRSKVHDTQYF.

This chain links TRBV7-8 with TRBJ2-2; 7 bases are a match to TRBD1. The CDR3 has 15 amino acids. V trimming: 2 bases; J trimming: 0 bases; junction bases outside the gene matches: 0. Germline CDR1 SGHVS, CDR2 FQNEAQ. CDR3 sequence: CASSLQGANTGELFF. The CDR3 region has the DNA TGTGCCAGCAGCTTACAGGGGGCGAACACCGGGGAGCTGTTTTTT. The variable domain in full, with the rest retrieved from reference TRBV7-8 and TRBJ2-2, is GAGVSQSPRYKVAKRGQDVALRCDPISGHVSLFWYQQALGQGPEFLTYFQNEAQLDKSGLPSDRFFAERPEGSVSTLKIQRTQQEDSAVYLCASSLQGANTGELFFGEGSRLTVL.

This clonotype was observed at least ten times. The chain links TRBV6-5 to TRBJ2-7, with unresolved D. Germline assignment: CDR1 MNHEY and CDR2 SVGAGI. CDR3 length: 14 residues. Between the trimmed V and J ends, which lost 0 bases and 1 base, there was a span of 7 bases. CDR3 sequence: CASSYSRQSYEQYF. In DNA form, the CDR3 reads TGTGCCAGCAGTTACTCACGGCAGTCCTACGAGCAGTACTTC.

The rearrangement links TRBV19 to TRBJ1-2; D possibly corresponds to TRBD1 (6 bases). The CDR3 extends over 12 amino acids. The ends were cut back, 3 bases at V and 5 bases at J, with 7 bases in the middle. CDR1 is LNHDA and CDR2 is SQIVND in the germline V gene (reference sequence). The CDR3: CASSITGYGYTF. CDR3 sequence (DNA): TGTGCCAGTAGTATTACAGGGTATGGCTACACCTTC. Full variable domain (outside the CDR3, taken from reference TRBV19 and TRBJ1-2): DGGITQSPKYLFRKEGQNVTLSCEQNLNHDAMYWYRQDPGQGLRLIYYSQIVNDFQKGDIAEGYSVSREKKESFPLTVTSAQKNPTAFYLCASSITGYGYTFGSGTRLTVV.

A remark on this clonotype: This could be a read error, since a much larger clone is one nucleotide away. J is TRBJ1-1 and V is TRBV7-2; D is undetermined. The CDR3 sequence is 15 residues long. CDR1 is SGHTA and CDR2 is FQGNSA in the germline V gene. The CDR3 DNA reads as TGTGCCAGCAGCCACATGGCAATAATTTACACTGAAACTTTCTTT. This codes for CASSHMAIIYTETFF.

This clonotype was observed many times. The chain uses TRBV13 and TRBJ2-5; no reliable D call. There are 12 residues in the CDR3. Germline CDR1 is PRHDT and CDR2 is FYEKMQ (reference sequence). V lost 1 base to trimming and J lost 7 bases, with 7 bases between them. This chain's CDR3 is CASSLEFTTQYF. CDR3 nucleotides: TGTGCCAGCAGCTTAGAGTTCACGACCCAGTACTTC.

On this clonotype: A read error may account for a junction end that differs from germline. This chain connects TRBV28 to TRBJ1-1; D unclear. This CDR3 region has 14 residues. Germline V gives CDR1 MDHEN, CDR2 SYDVKM. The CDR3 DNA sequence: TGTGCCAGCAGTGAGTACGACGGGAACACTGAAGCTCTCTTT. Protein sequence: CASSEYDGNTEALF.

This clonotype has at least ten counts. The rearrangement links TRBV10-3 to TRBJ2-7; D might be TRBD1 (5 bases). Germline assignment: CDR1 ENHRY and CDR2 SYGVKD. CDR3 size: 12 residues. V was trimmed by 4 bases and J by 3 bases, leaving 7 bases between them. The CDR3 loop reads CAISVQGYEQYF. In DNA, the CDR3 is TGTGCCATCAGTGTCCAGGGCTACGAGCAGTACTTC.

This clonotype came up many times. CDR3 residues: CASSFNAGKQYF. In nucleotides, the CDR3 is TGTGCCAGCAGTTTTAACGCGGGAAAGCAGTACTTC. The rearrangement uses TRBV12-3 or TRBV12-4 and TRBJ2-7; D possibly corresponds to TRBD2 (6 bases). This CDR3 spans 12 amino acids. Trimming removed 3 bases from V and 8 bases from J, with 11 bases in between.

This clonotype occurred many times. The genes are TRBV6-1 and TRBJ2-7; tentatively, D is TRBD1 or TRBD2 (5 bases each). This CDR3 spans 15 amino acids. Germline V gives CDR1 MNHNS, CDR2 SASEGT. V gave up 2 bases and J gave up 6 bases, with 17 bases separating them. Here the CDR3 reads CASSERGDSSFEQYF. The CDR3 region has the DNA TGTGCCAGCAGTGAAAGGGGAGACTCCTCTTTCGAGCAGTACTTC.

This clonotype has at least ten counts. The V call is TRBV7-9, the J call TRBJ1-1; D is uncertain. This CDR3 has 15 residues. Trimming took off 5 bases at V and 3 bases at J, with 16 bases between the two ends. The germline V gene encodes CDR1 SEHNR and CDR2 FQNEAQ (reference sequence). The CDR3: CASSHMAIIYTEAFF. CDR3 coding DNA: TGTGCCAGCAGCCACATGGCAATAATTTACACTGAAGCTTTCTTT. Filled out from reference TRBV7-9 and TRBJ1-1, the complete variable domain reads DTGVSQNPRHKITKRGQNVTFRCDPISEHNRLYWYRQTLGQGPEFLTYFQNEAQLEKSRLLSDRFSAERPKGSFSTLEIQRTEQGDSAMYLCASSHMAIIYTEAFFGQGTRLTVV.

This clonotype was counted ten times or more. The chain uses TRBV20-1 and TRBJ1-1; D might be TRBD1 (5 bases). Germline CDR1 and CDR2: DFQATT and SNEGSKA (reference sequence). Trimming cost V 5 bases and J 5 bases, with 12 bases left between them. The CDR3 is made up of 12 amino acids. The CDR3 DNA is TGCAGTGCTCGATTGGAGGGGACTGAAGCTTTCTTT. Translating it yields CSARLEGTEAFF.

This clonotype was seen a handful of times. The chain recombines TRBV10-1 with TRBJ1-6; possible D gene TRBD1, 6 bases. Germline V gives CDR1 WNHNN, CDR2 SYGVQD (reference sequence). Trimming shortened V by 6 bases and J by 0 bases, and 12 bases separated the two germline ends. The CDR3 spans 16 residues. CDR3: CASRADRSSYNSPLHF. The CDR3 DNA reads TGCGCCAGCAGGGCCGACAGGAGCTCCTATAATTCACCCCTCCACTTT.

This clonotype was seen at least ten times. The chain uses TRBV19 and TRBJ1-5; D perhaps matches TRBD1 (5 bases). The germline V and J ends were trimmed by 7 bases and 7 bases, with 26 bases remaining between them. The CDR3 consists of 17 residues. Germline lookup yields CDR1 LNHDA and CDR2 SQIVND (reference sequence). DNA for the CDR3: TGTGCCAGTACCAGCGACCGGGGCGGGCAGACGAGGCAGCCCCAGCATTTT. Amino acids: CASTSDRGGQTRQPQHF.